The next 14 T cell receptor beta chains were all read from a single sample in a study of blood T cell repertoires in COVID-19. Only in-frame clones appear in the TCRdb table, and some are missing; sequencing was by immunoSEQ multiplex PCR. The sample shows about 160,000 clones, roughly 83% of them seen only once. The sequenced sample was peripheral blood. The receptor set was obtained from a man aged 18 to 30 with active or convalescent COVID-19.

J is TRBJ1-1 and V is TRBV6-2 or TRBV6-3; 7 nucleotides line up with TRBD1. Germline trimming cut 2 bases from V and 1 base from J; bases unmatched to any gene: 4. The germline V gene has CDR1 MNHEY and CDR2 SVGEGT. This CDR3 region has 15 residues. CDR3 DNA: TGTGCCAGCAGTTACGAGACAGGGAGGAACACTGAAGCTTTCTTT. Residues: CASSYETGRNTEAFF.

The V gene is TRBV7-2, the J gene TRBJ1-4; TRBD1 aligns across 7 bases. In germline, CDR1 is SGHTA, CDR2 FQGNSA. The CDR3 loop spans 15 amino acids. After removal of 4 bases from V and 3 bases from J, the junction contained 5 bases not matched to a gene. The CDR3 DNA reads TGTGCCAGCAGCTCTACAGGGGTGGCTAATGAAAAACTGTTTTTT. It is translated as CASSSTGVANEKLFF.

V gene TRBV19 combines with J gene TRBJ2-1; 7 bases fit TRBD2. CDR3 length: 14 residues. Germline CDR1 is LNHDA and CDR2 is SQIVND (reference sequence). The trim removed 7 bases at V and 3 bases at J, leaving 6 bases unmatched. CDR3 loop: CASNGGSHYNEQFF. The CDR3 DNA is TGTGCCAGTAATGGCGGGAGCCACTACAATGAGCAGTTCTTC.

This clone was found once. The chain is built from TRBV5-1 and TRBJ2-1, with 10 nucleotides matching TRBD2. Looked up from germline, CDR1 is SGHRS and CDR2 is YFSETQ. The CDR3 covers 14 residues. V was pared by 5 bases and J by 10 bases, with 9 bases of the junction left unmatched. The CDR3 DNA sequence: TGCGCCAGCAGTTTAGGGCTAGCGGGAGACGAGCAGTTCTTC. Protein product: CASSLGLAGDEQFF.

The rearrangement links TRBV25-1 to TRBJ1-1, with D perhaps matching TRBD1 (6 bases). This CDR3 contains 14 residues. Germline CDR1 reads MGHDK; CDR2 reads SYGVNS. The V end was cut by 5 bases, the J end by 1 base, with 11 bases between. CDR3 region: CASSIQGPNTEAFF. Here the CDR3 DNA reads TGTGCCAGCAGTATCCAGGGGCCGAACACTGAAGCTTTCTTT.

The chain links TRBV6-6 to TRBJ1-5; 7 bases match TRBD1. This CDR3 has 15 residues. Germline trimming cut 6 bases from V and 0 bases from J; bases unmatched to any gene: 5. Per germline, CDR1 MNHNY and CDR2 SVGAGI (reference sequence). As DNA, the CDR3 is TGTGCCAGCAGCAGACAGGGAAATAGCAATCAGCCCCAGCATTTT. Its protein is CASSRQGNSNQPQHF.

V and J are TRBV5-4 and TRBJ2-1; D is possibly TRBD2 (6 bases). The germline V gene encodes CDR1 SGHNT and CDR2 YYREEE (reference sequence). The V and J ends lost 5 bases and 7 bases respectively, with 13 bases between them. The CDR3 covers 13 residues. CDR3 nucleotides: TGTGCCAGCAGATCCGGGACTGAAAATGAGCAGTTCTTC. Translation gives CASRSGTENEQFF.

As concerns this clone: The sample has other DNA sequences that encode this CDR3 too. V is TRBV5-1 and J is TRBJ1-3; D is uncertain. The CDR3 spans 14 residues. The V gene lost 5 bases and the J gene lost 0 bases, with 9 bases spanning the gap. Germline CDR1 reads SGHRS; CDR2 reads YFSETQ. CDR3 residues: CASSLGSSGNTIYF. CDR3 bases: TGCGCCAGCAGTCTAGGGAGCTCTGGAAACACCATATATTTT.

The CDR3 DNA reads TGTGCCAGCAGCTATCTTGCAGATACGCAGTATTTT. It encodes CASSYLADTQYF. The chain has TRBV7-9 and TRBJ2-3; no firm D call. The CDR3 is 12 amino acids. From germline, CDR1 is SEHNR and CDR2 FQNEAQ (reference sequence). V dropped 4 bases and J dropped 4 bases, with 6 bases sitting between them. Variable domain in full (rest from reference TRBV7-9 and TRBJ2-3): DTGVSQNPRHKITKRGQNVTFRCDPISEHNRLYWYRQTLGQGPEFLTYFQNEAQLEKSRLLSDRFSAERPKGSFSTLEIQRTEQGDSAMYLCASSYLADTQYFGPGTRLTVL.

This chain uses TRBV3-1 (or the pseudogene TRBV3-2) with TRBJ2-4; D uncertain. Trimming left V 5 bases short and J 0 bases short, with 8 bases between. CDR3 length: 14 residues. The germline gives CDR1 LGHDT, CDR2 YNNKEL (reference sequence). In DNA, the CDR3 is TGTGCCAGCAGCGCACAAGTAGCCAAAAACATTCAGTACTTC. Translated, it gives CASSAQVAKNIQYF.

This chain joins TRBV5-1 and TRBJ2-2; TRBD2 matches at 7 bases. Looked up from germline, CDR1 is SGHRS and CDR2 is YFSETQ. The CDR3 is 16 residues long. Trimming took 4 bases from V and 6 from J; bases not matched to a gene: 12. The CDR3, as DNA: TGCGCCAGCAGCGCACTCCCTAGCGGCCGGGCCGGGGAGCTGTTTTTT. Amino acids: CASSALPSGRAGELFF.

V and J are TRBV4-1 and TRBJ2-1; TRBD2 matches at 8 bases. This CDR3 spans 16 amino acids. Germline V gene data show CDR1 as MGHRA and CDR2 as YSYEKL. V lost 0 bases and J lost 10; bases outside the gene matches: 11. This CDR3 reads CASSQDRTGGLGEQFF. The CDR3 DNA reads as TGCGCCAGCAGCCAAGATCGAACGGGAGGGCTAGGAGAGCAGTTCTTC.

This chain uses TRBV6-5 with TRBJ1-1, with D perhaps TRBD1 (6 bases). Germline loops: CDR1 MNHEY, CDR2 SVGAGI. The V end lost 0 bases, the J end lost 11 bases, and 13 bases lay between the germline ends. CDR3 size: 13 residues. In DNA form, the CDR3 reads TGTGCCAGCAGTTACTCCCAGGGGATGGGTGCTTTCTTT. This translates into CASSYSQGMGAFF.

J is TRBJ2-5 and V is TRBV3-1 (or the pseudogene TRBV3-2); 9 nucleotides line up with TRBD2. The CDR3 extends over 13 amino acids. V lost 4 bases to trimming and J lost 5 bases; unmatched junction nucleotides: 2. Germline values: CDR1 LGHDT, CDR2 YNNKEL (reference sequence). CDR3: CASSPTSGETQYF. DNA of the CDR3: TGTGCCAGCAGCCCCACTAGCGGGGAGACCCAGTACTTC.